Listed below are T cell receptor beta chains from one sample, sequenced in a study of neurological immune-mediated disorders. TCRdb used MiXCR to reprocess the 5' RACE reads, holding one entry per CDR3 protein. This repertoire shows roughly 66,000 distinct CDR3 sequences, roughly 4.8% found once; its top ten account for over 2%. Sequencing input: PBMCs. The receptors come from a woman aged 70-85 years with multiple sclerosis. Both conserved end residues are part of each CDR3. Fields, in order: J gene, clone size, V gene, D gene, CDR3 protein, CDR3 DNA. The D gene is left open where the match is weak. The size of a clone is reported for some rows only, either as once, few or many, or as a class for expanded clones.

TRBJ1-1,few,TRBV7-9,NA,CASSLPSAGNTEAFF,TGTGCCAGCAGCCTACCCTCGGCAGGAAATACTGAAGCTTTCTTT
TRBJ1-1,many,TRBV20-1,TRBD1,CSARETGGNTEAFF,TGCAGTGCTAGGGAAACAGGGGGGAACACTGAAGCTTTCTTT
TRBJ2-5,many,TRBV5-1,NA,CASSPGVGETQYF,TGCGCCAGCAGCCCCGGAGTGGGGGAGACCCAGTACTTC
TRBJ2-1,many,TRBV5-1,TRBD2,CASSLGAGVGEQFF,TGCGCCAGCAGCTTGGGAGCGGGAGTTGGTGAGCAGTTCTTC
TRBJ2-2,many,TRBV10-2,TRBD1,CATGQGFTGELFF,TGCGCCACGGGACAGGGGTTCACCGGGGAGCTGTTTTTT
TRBJ2-7,few,TRBV2,TRBD2,CASSEVQREDGLEQYF,TGTGCCAGCAGTGAAGTCCAGCGGGAAGACGGACTCGAGCAGTACTTC
TRBJ2-3,many,TRBV20-1,NA,CSAPAYTDTQYF,TGCAGTGCCCCTGCCTACACAGATACGCAGTATTTT
TRBJ2-2,many,TRBV3-1,NA,CASSRGTNTGELFF,TGTGCCAGCAGCCGGGGTACGAACACCGGGGAGCTGTTTTTT
TRBJ1-1,few,TRBV5-1,NA,CASSWGVNTEAFF,TGCGCCAGCAGTTGGGGGGTGAACACTGAAGCTTTCTTT
TRBJ2-1,many,TRBV5-5,TRBD2,CASSLAGTSAYNEQFF,TGTGCCAGCAGCTTGGCGGGGACTAGCGCTTACAATGAGCAGTTCTTC
TRBJ1-3,many,TRBV7-2,NA,CASSIDMSSGNTIYF,TGTGCCAGCAGCATCGACATGAGCTCTGGAAACACCATATATTTT
TRBJ1-1,many,TRBV6-6,NA,CASSGYRNTEAFF,TGTGCCAGCAGTGGGTACAGGAACACTGAAGCTTTCTTT
TRBJ2-7,few,TRBV9,NA,CASSPPSPYEQYF,TGTGCCAGCAGCCCCCCCTCCCCCTACGAGCAGTACTTC
TRBJ1-1,many,TRBV2,NA,CASRTMNTEAFF,TGTGCCAGCAGGACAATGAACACTGAAGCTTTCTTT
TRBJ1-2,many,TRBV15,NA,CATSSPRDSFYGYTF,TGTGCCACCAGCAGCCCCCGAGACAGCTTTTATGGCTACACCTTC
TRBJ2-2,many,TRBV3-1,NA,CASSQFTGELFF,TGTGCCAGCAGCCAGTTCACCGGGGAGCTGTTTTTT
TRBJ2-1,many,TRBV7-7,NA,CASSLDGRKDEQFF,TGTGCTAGCAGCTTAGATGGGAGGAAGGATGAGCAGTTCTTC
TRBJ2-3,many,TRBV3-1,TRBD2,CASSLKRLAGPDTQYF,TGTGCCAGCAGCCTGAAGCGACTAGCGGGACCAGATACGCAGTATTTT
TRBJ2-1,many,TRBV5-1,NA,CASSLGGYNEQFF,TGCGCCAGCAGCTTGGGGGGGTACAATGAGCAGTTCTTC
TRBJ2-1,many,TRBV5-8,TRBD2,CASSQRERTRNEQFF,TGTGCCAGTAGCCAGCGGGAACGGACGAGGAATGAGCAGTTCTTC
TRBJ2-2,many,TRBV20-1,NA,CSARDPGQGTGELFF,TGCAGTGCTAGGGATCCGGGCCAAGGCACCGGGGAGCTGTTTTTT
TRBJ2-3,NA,TRBV24-1,NA,CATARGDTQYF,TGTGCCACCGCCAGGGGCGATACGCAGTATTTT